Following are 19 T cell receptor beta chains from one sample sequenced in a study of T cells in Graves' hyperthyroidism and ophthalmopathy (dated by TCRdb to about 2019). Libraries were prepared through multiplex PCR. These reads were obtained on an Illumina HiSeq 2000. Amplification of TCR beta CDR3 regions was carried out from RNA transcripts. For the first round of RT-PCR on the TCR CDR3, the HTBI primer set was used together with the Qiagen OneStep RT-PCR kit. The raw public data were reprocessed by TCRdb itself: fastp quality trimming at Q25, MiXCR clonotype calling, in-frame beta chains only. Entries are consolidated by CDR3 protein sequence, retaining the most common genes and DNA. This sample gives about 350,000 distinct CDR3 sequences in total; around 18% of them show up just once. The ten largest clonotypes hold about a sixth of the sample. Material: blood. The origin of the receptors is a woman in her thirties or forties with Graves' ophthalmopathy.

This clonotype was counted at least ten times. V and J are TRBV12-3 or TRBV12-4 and TRBJ1-5, with D hard to call. The CDR3 has 12 residues. The V end lost 4 bases, the J end lost 4 bases, and 5 bases lay between the germline ends. In nucleotides, the CDR3 is TGTGCCAGCAGTTACGCAAATCAGCCCCAGCATTTT. Translated: CASSYANQPQHF.

This clonotype came up many times. The gene calls are TRBV11-2 and TRBJ1-1, with a possible D match to TRBD1 (6 bases). Germline CDR1 is SGHAT and CDR2 is FQNNGV. V dropped 1 base and J dropped 0 bases, with 12 bases sitting between them. The CDR3 is 16 residues long. CDR3 DNA sequence: TGTGCCAGCAGCTTAGTGGGGGGCAGACTGAACACTGAAGCTTTCTTT. Translated, it gives CASSLVGGRLNTEAFF.

This clonotype was observed a handful of times. V usage is TRBV6-2 or TRBV6-3 and J usage is TRBJ2-5; TRBD2 aligns across 11 bases. With 2 bases clipped from V and 3 bases from J, the junction kept 2 bases outside the gene matches. From germline, CDR1 is MNHEY and CDR2 SVGEGT. This CDR3 region has 15 residues. The CDR3 DNA is TGTGCCAGCAGTTACCTAGCGGGGGGAAAAGAGACCCAGTACTTC. Its translation is CASSYLAGGKETQYF.

This clonotype was recorded at least ten times. The chain carries TRBV29-1 and TRBJ1-2; TRBD1 matches at 7 bases. V dropped 5 bases and J dropped 5; count of bases not matched to a gene: 8. This CDR3 contains 13 residues. Germline V gene sequence: CDR1 SQVTM, CDR2 ANQGSEA. Written as DNA, the CDR3 is TGCAGCGTTTACGTGGCAGGGGGTTATGGCTACACCTTC. This codes for CSVYVAGGYGYTF.

V usage is TRBV11-2 and J usage is TRBJ2-2, with a tentative D call TRBD2 (6 bases). The CDR3 covers 16 residues. Trimming pared 5 bases from V and 4 bases from J, leaving 17 bases between. The germline V gene has CDR1 SGHAT and CDR2 FQNNGV. The CDR3 sequence is CASSPGSWRVTGELFF. The CDR3 nucleotides are TGTGCCAGCAGCCCAGGAAGTTGGAGGGTCACCGGGGAGCTGTTTTTT.

The table lists this clonotype with many counts. This CDR3 is CASRATSGSYEQYF. The CDR3 region has the DNA TGTGCCAGCAGAGCGACTAGCGGGTCCTACGAGCAGTACTTC. The chain links TRBV12-3 or TRBV12-4 to TRBJ2-7; 10 positions agree with TRBD2. The junction had 3 bases not matched to a gene; V was cut back by 6 bases and J by 1 base. The CDR3 extends over 14 amino acids.

This clonotype was picked up many times. The chain links TRBV29-1 to TRBJ2-5; D unclear. Trimming stripped 7 bases from V and 1 base from J, with 10 bases between. Germline V CDR1 and CDR2: SQVTM, ANQGSEA. This CDR3 is 12 amino acids long. As DNA, the CDR3 is TGCAGCGCTGGCGCTACCCAAGAGACCCAGTACTTC. It yields the protein CSAGATQETQYF.

The chain recombines TRBV4-1 with TRBJ2-7; the D gene is possibly TRBD2 (5 bases). In germline, CDR1 is MGHRA, CDR2 YSYEKL. V dropped 0 bases and J dropped 5 bases, with 29 bases sitting between them. This CDR3 region has 20 residues. The CDR3 spells CASSQDVWMFRTPSADEQYF. In DNA, the CDR3 is TGCGCCAGCAGCCAAGACGTTTGGATGTTTCGGACTCCAAGCGCCGACGAGCAGTACTTC.

This chain links TRBV7-9 with TRBJ2-5, with D perhaps matching TRBD2 (6 bases). The V gene lost 3 bases and the J gene lost 5 bases, with 13 bases spanning the gap. Looked up from germline, CDR1 is SEHNR and CDR2 is FQNEAQ (reference sequence). This CDR3 contains 14 residues. CDR3 DNA sequence: TGTGCCAGCAGCTTCGGGGGAGGAAAGGAGACCCAGTACTTC. Its translation is CASSFGGGKETQYF.

The chain combines TRBV6-1 with TRBJ2-5; the match to TRBD2 covers 16 bases. This CDR3 comprises 15 residues. Germline loops: CDR1 MNHNS, CDR2 SASEGT. V lost 6 bases, J lost 4 bases, and 2 bases stayed unmatched. The CDR3 bases are TGTGCCAGCAGGGGGACTAGCGGGAGGGGAGAGACCCAGTACTTC. Residues: CASRGTSGRGETQYF.

This clonotype was seen at least ten times. The V gene is TRBV13, the J gene TRBJ2-7, with TRBD1 matching over 7 bases. Per the germline V gene, CDR1 is PRHDT and CDR2 is FYEKMQ (reference sequence). The J segment lost 4 bases and the V segment lost 6 bases, leaving 18 bases of the junction unmatched. The length of the CDR3 is 17 residues. As DNA, the CDR3 is TGTGCCAGCAGTTCGACAACCAAGACAGGGACGTTGTACGAGCAGTACTTC. It encodes CASSSTTKTGTLYEQYF.

The table lists this clonotype with many counts. The gene calls are TRBV6-5 and TRBJ1-3; D is unclear. Trimming left V 0 bases short and J 3 bases short, with 15 bases between. The CDR3 sequence is 17 residues long. Germline-derived CDR1 and CDR2 are MNHEY and SVGAGI. CDR3 in amino acids: CASSYSEGLNRGNTIYF. The DNA of the CDR3 is TGTGCCAGCAGTTACTCTGAAGGACTGAACCGTGGAAACACCATATATTTT.

In its sample, this clonotype was seen many times. CDR3 loop: CASSQRTGGFYEQYF. CDR3 DNA: TGTGCCAGCAGCCAGAGGACAGGGGGCTTTTACGAGCAGTACTTC. The chain combines TRBV14 with TRBJ2-7; 11 bases are a match to TRBD1. Germline V gene data show CDR1 as SGHDN and CDR2 as FVKESK. This CDR3 has 15 residues. Germline trimming cut 3 bases from V and 4 bases from J; bases unmatched to any gene: 5.

This clonotype was counted ten times or more. This sequence joins TRBV19 and TRBJ2-7; unclear D gene. Germline values: CDR1 LNHDA, CDR2 SQIVND (reference sequence). The CDR3 length is 13 residues. V shed 1 base and J shed 3 bases, with 7 bases lying between them. The CDR3 DNA sequence: TGTGCCAGTAGTATAGGTGGAGTCTACGAGCAGTACTTC. Translating gives CASSIGGVYEQYF.

In this sample, this clonotype turned up many times. V gene TRBV6-2 or TRBV6-3 combines with J gene TRBJ2-2, with 7 bases aligning to TRBD2. The trim removed 1 base at V and 4 bases at J, leaving 9 bases unmatched. CDR1 and CDR2 (germline): MNHEY, SVGEGT. This CDR3 is 17 amino acids long. The CDR3 sequence: CASSYWGGKSITGELFF. As DNA, the CDR3 is TGTGCCAGCAGTTACTGGGGAGGGAAATCGATCACCGGGGAGCTGTTTTTT.

The table lists this clonotype with many counts. The chain links TRBV7-2 to TRBJ2-4; D is possibly TRBD1 or TRBD2 (5 bases each). The CDR3 sequence is 12 residues long. The V gene's germline CDR1 is SGHTA and CDR2 FQGNSA. The V end was cut by 3 bases, the J end by 11 bases, with 11 bases between. CDR3 protein: CASSFRDGVQYF. The CDR3 region has the DNA TGTGCCAGCAGCTTCAGGGACGGGGTTCAGTACTTC.

This clonotype was counted at least ten times. This chain joins TRBV4-1 and TRBJ1-1, with 12 bases identical to TRBD1. The CDR3 spans 13 residues. CDR1 MGHRA and CDR2 YSYEKL come from the germline V gene. With V trimmed by 7 bases and J by 7 bases, 4 bases remained unmatched. CDR3: CASTGQGANEAFF. The CDR3 DNA sequence: TGCGCCAGCACGGGACAGGGGGCGAATGAAGCTTTCTTT.

This clonotype was seen ten or more times. V and J are TRBV29-1 and TRBJ2-7; no definite D call. The V end lost 3 bases, the J end lost 4 bases, and 10 bases lay between the germline ends. Germline V gene sequence: CDR1 SQVTM, CDR2 ANQGSEA. The CDR3 has 12 amino acids. CDR3 in DNA: TGCAGCGTTGAGTTGGCAGGATACGAGCAGTACTTC. The encoded protein is CSVELAGYEQYF.

The chain couples TRBV10-3 to TRBJ2-4; 8 nucleotides align to TRBD1. J gave up 8 bases and V 6 bases, and 18 bases lay outside the gene matches. Per the germline V gene, CDR1 is ENHRY and CDR2 is SYGVKD. The CDR3 has 17 amino acids. The CDR3: CAISEQPGGQEKDIQYF. In DNA form, the CDR3 reads TGTGCCATCAGCGAACAACCAGGGGGACAGGAGAAGGACATTCAGTACTTC.